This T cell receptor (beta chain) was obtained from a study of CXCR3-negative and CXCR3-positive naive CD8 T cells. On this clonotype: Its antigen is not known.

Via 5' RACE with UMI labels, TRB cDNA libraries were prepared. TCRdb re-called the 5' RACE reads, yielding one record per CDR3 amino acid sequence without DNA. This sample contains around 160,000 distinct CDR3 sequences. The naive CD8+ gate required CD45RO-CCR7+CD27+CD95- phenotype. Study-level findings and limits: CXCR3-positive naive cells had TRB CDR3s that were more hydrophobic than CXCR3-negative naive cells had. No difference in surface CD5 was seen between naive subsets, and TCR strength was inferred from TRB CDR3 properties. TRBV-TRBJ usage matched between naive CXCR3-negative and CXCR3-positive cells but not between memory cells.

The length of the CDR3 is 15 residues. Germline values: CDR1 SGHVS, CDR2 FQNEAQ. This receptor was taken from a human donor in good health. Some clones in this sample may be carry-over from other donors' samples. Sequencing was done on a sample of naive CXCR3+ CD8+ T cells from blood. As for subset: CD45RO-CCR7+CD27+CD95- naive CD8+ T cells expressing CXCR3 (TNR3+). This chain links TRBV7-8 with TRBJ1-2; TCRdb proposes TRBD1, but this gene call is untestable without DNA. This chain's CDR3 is CASSRVGQTLYGYTF.